This T cell receptor beta chain was retrieved from a study of T cells expressing NK-cell markers. Notes on this clonotype: Its matching antigen is unknown.

Broader study findings: Whether expanded NKG2C-expressing T cell clones recognize HCMV is unknown.

The CDR3 is made up of 18 amino acids. Germline CDR1 reads SGHRS; CDR2 reads YFSETQ. Reprocessing the 5' RACE reads, TCRdb reports a single entry for every CDR3 protein and omits DNA. In total, the table holds 300,000 to 450,000 distinct CDR3 sequences. The V gene is TRBV5-1, the J gene TRBJ2-5; TCRdb returns TRBD2, unconfirmable since there is no DNA. This receptor was identified in a man aged 18 to 69 in good health. The sample comprised blood T cells: a sorted CD56 or NKG2C T cell subset, CD4+ or CD8+ T cells, or bulk PBMC T cells (not recorded which). The CDR3 loop is CASSLVASGGVSEETQYF.